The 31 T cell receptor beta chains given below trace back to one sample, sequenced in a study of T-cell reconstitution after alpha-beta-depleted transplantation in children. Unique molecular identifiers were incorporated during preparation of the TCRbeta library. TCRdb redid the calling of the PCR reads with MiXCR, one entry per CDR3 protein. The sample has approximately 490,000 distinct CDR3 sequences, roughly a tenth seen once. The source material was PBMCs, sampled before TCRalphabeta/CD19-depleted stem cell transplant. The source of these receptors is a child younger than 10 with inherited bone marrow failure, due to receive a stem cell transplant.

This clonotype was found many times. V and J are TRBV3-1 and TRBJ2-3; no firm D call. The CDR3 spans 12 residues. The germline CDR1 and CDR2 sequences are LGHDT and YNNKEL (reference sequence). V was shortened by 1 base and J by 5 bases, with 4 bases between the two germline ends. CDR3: CASSQGKDTQYF. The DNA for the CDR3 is TGTGCCAGCAGCCAAGGTAAAGATACGCAGTATTTT.

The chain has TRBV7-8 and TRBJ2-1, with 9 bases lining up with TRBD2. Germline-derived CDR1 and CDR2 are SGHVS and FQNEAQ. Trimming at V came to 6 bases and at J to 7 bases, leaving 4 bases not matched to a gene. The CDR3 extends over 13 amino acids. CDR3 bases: TGTGCCAGCAGTCCCGCGGGGGGGAATGAGCAGTTCTTC. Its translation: CASSPAGGNEQFF.

Written as DNA, the CDR3 is TGTGCCAGCATTTCCAGCGGGAGCCCCTACAATGAGCAGTTCTTC. Encoded protein: CASISSGSPYNEQFF. The chain employs TRBV3-1 and TRBJ2-1; TRBD2 aligns across 8 bases. Losses at the gene ends were 7 bases for V and 2 bases for J; bases not matched to a gene: 7. Germline loops: CDR1 LGHDT, CDR2 YNNKEL (reference sequence). The CDR3 is 15 amino acids.

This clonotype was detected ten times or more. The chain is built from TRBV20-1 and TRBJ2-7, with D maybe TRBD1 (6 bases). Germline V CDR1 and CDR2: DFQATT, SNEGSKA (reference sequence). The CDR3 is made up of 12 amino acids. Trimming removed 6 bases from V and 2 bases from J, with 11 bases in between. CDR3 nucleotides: TGCAGTGCGGGGGACACCGCCTACGAGCAGTACTTC. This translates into CSAGDTAYEQYF.

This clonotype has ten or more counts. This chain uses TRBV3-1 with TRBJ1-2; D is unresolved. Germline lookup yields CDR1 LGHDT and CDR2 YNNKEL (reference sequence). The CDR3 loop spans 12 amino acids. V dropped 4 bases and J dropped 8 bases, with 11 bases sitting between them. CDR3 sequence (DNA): TGTGCCAGCAGCCTCTTTGAGGACGGCTACACCTTC. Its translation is CASSLFEDGYTF.

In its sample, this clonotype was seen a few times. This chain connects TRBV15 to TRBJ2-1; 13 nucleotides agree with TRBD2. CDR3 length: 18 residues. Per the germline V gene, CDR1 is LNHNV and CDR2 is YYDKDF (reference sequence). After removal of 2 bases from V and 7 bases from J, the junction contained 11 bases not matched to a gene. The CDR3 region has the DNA TGTGCCACCAGCAGACCTCCAGGGACTAGCGGGGTTTTGAATGAGCAGTTCTTC. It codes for CATSRPPGTSGVLNEQFF.

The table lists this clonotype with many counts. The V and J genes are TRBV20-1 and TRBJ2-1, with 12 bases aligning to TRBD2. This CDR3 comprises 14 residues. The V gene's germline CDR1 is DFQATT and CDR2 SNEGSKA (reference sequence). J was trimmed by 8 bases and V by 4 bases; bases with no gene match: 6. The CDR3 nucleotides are TGCAGTGCTACCCTAGCGGGAGGGTCCTATGAGCAGTTCTTC. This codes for CSATLAGGSYEQFF.

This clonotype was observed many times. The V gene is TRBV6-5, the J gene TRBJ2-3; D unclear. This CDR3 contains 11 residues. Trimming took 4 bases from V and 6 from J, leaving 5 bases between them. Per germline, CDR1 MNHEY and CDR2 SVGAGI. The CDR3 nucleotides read TGTGCCAGCAGTTCCGTGGATACGCAGTATTTT. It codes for CASSSVDTQYF.

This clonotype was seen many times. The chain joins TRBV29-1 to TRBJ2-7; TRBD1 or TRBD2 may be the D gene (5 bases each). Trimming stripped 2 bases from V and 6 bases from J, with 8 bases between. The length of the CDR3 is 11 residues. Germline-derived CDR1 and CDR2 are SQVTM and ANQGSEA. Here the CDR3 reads CSVEWGPEQYF. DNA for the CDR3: TGCAGCGTTGAATGGGGACCCGAGCAGTACTTC.

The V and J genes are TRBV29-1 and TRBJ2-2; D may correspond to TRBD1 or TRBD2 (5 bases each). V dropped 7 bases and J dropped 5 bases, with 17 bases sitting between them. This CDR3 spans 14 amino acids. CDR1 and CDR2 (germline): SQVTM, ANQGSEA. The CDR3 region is CSGRRGEGTGELFF. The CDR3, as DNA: TGCAGCGGGCGTAGGGGAGAAGGAACCGGGGAGCTGTTTTTT.

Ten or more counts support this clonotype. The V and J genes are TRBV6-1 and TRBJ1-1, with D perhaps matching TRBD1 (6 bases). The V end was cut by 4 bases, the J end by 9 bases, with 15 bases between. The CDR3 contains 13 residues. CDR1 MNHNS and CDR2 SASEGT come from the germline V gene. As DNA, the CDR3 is TGTGCCAGCAGTGGATTATTACAGGGAAAAGCTTTCTTT. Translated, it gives CASSGLLQGKAFF.

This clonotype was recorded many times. The CDR3 loop is CASSYDLAGSEQFF. The CDR3 region has the DNA TGTGCCAGCAGTTACGATCTAGCGGGCTCTGAGCAGTTCTTC. V gene TRBV6-2 or TRBV6-3 combines with J gene TRBJ2-1; TRBD2 matches 8 bases. The ends lost 2 bases at V and 9 bases at J; junction bases unmatched: 6. The CDR3 is 14 amino acids. From germline, CDR1 is MNHEY and CDR2 SVGEGT.

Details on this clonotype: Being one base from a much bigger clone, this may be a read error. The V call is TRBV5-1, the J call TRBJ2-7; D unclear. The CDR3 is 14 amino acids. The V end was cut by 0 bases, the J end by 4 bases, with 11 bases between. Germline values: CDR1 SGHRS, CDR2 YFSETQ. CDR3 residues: CASSLVWATYEQYF. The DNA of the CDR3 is TGCGCCAGCAGCTTGGTCTGGGCTACGTACGAGCAGTACTTC.

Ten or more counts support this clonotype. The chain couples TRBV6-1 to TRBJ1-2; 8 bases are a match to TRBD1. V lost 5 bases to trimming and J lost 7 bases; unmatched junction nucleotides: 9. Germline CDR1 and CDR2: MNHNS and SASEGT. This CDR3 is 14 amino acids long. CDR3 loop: CASSQFQGAGGYTF. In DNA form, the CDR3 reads TGTGCCAGCAGTCAATTCCAGGGGGCGGGTGGCTACACCTTC.

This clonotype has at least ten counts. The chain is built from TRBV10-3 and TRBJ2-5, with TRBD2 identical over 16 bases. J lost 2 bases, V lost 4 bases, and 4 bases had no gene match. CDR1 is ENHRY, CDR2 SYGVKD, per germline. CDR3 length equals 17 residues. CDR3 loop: CAISAGLAGGTQETQYF. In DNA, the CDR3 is TGTGCCATCAGTGCGGGACTAGCGGGAGGGACGCAAGAGACCCAGTACTTC.

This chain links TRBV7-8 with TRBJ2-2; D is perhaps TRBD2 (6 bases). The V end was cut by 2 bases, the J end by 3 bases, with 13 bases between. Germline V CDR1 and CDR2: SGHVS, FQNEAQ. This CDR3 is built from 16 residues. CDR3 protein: CASSLFSSEYTGELFF. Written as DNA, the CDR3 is TGTGCCAGCAGCTTATTTTCTAGCGAATACACCGGGGAGCTGTTTTTT.

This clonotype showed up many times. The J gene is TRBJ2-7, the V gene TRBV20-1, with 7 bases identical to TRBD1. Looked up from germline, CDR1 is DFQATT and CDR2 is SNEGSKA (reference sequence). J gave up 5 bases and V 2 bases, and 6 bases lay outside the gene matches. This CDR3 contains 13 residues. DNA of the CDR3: TGCAGTGCTAGACGGGACAGTGGAAACGAGCAGTACTTC. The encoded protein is CSARRDSGNEQYF.

The CDR3 DNA sequence: TGTGCCAGCAGCTTAGTGGGTATCCTAGCGGGAGAGGGAGATACGCAGTATTTT. Protein sequence: CASSLVGILAGEGDTQYF. The genes are TRBV11-2 and TRBJ2-3; 10 bases are a match to TRBD2. Per germline, CDR1 SGHAT and CDR2 FQNNGV. The V gene end was trimmed by 1 base and the J gene end by 5 bases; junction bases not matched to a gene: 12. The CDR3 totals 18 residues.

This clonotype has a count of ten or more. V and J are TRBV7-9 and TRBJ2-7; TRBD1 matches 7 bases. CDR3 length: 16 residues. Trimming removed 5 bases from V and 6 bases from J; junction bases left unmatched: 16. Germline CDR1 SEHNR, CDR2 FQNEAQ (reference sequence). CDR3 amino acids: CASSPEGTGASPEQYF. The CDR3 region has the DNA TGTGCCAGCAGCCCAGAGGGTACAGGGGCCTCCCCCGAGCAGTACTTC.

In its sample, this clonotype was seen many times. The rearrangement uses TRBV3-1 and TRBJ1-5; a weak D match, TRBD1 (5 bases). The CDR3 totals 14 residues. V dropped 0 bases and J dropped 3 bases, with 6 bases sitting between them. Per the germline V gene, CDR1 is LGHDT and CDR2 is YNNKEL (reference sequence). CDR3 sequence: CASSQEGHNQPQHF. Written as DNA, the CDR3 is TGTGCCAGCAGCCAAGAGGGGCACAATCAGCCCCAGCATTTT.

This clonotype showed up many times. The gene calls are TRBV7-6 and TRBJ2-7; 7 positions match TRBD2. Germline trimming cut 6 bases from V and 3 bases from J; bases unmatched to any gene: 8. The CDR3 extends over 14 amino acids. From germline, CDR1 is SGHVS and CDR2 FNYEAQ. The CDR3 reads CASSRGAGNYEQYF. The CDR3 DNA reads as TGTGCCAGCAGTAGGGGAGCGGGGAACTACGAGCAGTACTTC.

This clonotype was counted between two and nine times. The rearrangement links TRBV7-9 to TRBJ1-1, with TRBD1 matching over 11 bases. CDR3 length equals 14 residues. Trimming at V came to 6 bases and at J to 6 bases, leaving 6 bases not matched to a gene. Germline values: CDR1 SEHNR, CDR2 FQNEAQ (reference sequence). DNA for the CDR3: TGTGCCAGCAGATGGACAGGGGGCGACGCTGAAGCTTTCTTT. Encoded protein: CASRWTGGDAEAFF.

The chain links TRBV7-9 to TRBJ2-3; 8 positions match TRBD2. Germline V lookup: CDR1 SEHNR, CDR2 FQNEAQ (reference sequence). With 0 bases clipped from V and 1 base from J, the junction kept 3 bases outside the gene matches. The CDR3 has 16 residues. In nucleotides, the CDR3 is TGTGCCAGCAGCTTAGCGGCGGGAGGCCGCACAGATACGCAGTATTTT. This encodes CASSLAAGGRTDTQYF. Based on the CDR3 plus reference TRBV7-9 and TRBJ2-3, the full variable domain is DTGVSQNPRHKITKRGQNVTFRCDPISEHNRLYWYRQTLGQGPEFLTYFQNEAQLEKSRLLSDRFSAERPKGSFSTLEIQRTEQGDSAMYLCASSLAAGGRTDTQYFGPGTRLTVL.

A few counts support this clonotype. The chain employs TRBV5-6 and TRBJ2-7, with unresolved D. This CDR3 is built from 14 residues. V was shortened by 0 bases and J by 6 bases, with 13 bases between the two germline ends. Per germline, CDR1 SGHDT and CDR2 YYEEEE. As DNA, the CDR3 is TGTGCCAGCAGCTTGGACTTAGTGGCTGGCGAGCAGTACTTC. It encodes CASSLDLVAGEQYF.

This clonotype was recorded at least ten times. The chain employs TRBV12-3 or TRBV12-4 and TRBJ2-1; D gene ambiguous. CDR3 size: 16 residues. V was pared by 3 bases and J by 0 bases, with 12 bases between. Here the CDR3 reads CASSFSIDSSYNEQFF. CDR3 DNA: TGTGCCAGCAGTTTCAGCATCGATAGCTCCTACAATGAGCAGTTCTTC.

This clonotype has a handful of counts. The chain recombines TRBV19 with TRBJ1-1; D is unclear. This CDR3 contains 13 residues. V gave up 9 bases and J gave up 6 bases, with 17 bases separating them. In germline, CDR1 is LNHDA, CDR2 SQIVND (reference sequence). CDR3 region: CASSVGFGAEAFF. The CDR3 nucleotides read TGTGCCAGCTCGGTTGGGTTCGGGGCTGAAGCTTTCTTT.

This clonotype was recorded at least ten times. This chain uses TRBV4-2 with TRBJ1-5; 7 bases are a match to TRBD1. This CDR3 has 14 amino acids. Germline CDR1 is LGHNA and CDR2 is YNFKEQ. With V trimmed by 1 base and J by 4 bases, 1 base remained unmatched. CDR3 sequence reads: CASSQAGGNQPQHF. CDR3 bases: TGTGCCAGCAGCCAAGCAGGGGGGAATCAGCCCCAGCATTTT.

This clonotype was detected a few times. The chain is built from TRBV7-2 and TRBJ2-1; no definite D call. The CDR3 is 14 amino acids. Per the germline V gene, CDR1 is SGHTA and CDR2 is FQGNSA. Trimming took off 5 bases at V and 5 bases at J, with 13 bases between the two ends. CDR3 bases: TGTGCCAGCAGCCCCGGGCCCGCCAACAATGAGCAGTTCTTC. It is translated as CASSPGPANNEQFF.

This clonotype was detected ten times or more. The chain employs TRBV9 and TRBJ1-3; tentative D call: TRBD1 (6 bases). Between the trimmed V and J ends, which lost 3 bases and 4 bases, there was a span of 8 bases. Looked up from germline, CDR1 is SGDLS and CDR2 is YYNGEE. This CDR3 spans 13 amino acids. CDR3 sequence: CASSAGVGNTIYF. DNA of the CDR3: TGTGCCAGCAGCGCAGGGGTCGGAAACACCATATATTTT.

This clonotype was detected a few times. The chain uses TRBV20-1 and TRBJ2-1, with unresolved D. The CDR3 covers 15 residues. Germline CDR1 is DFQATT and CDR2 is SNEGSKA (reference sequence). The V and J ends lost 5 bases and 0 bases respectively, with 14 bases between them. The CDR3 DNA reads TGCAGTGCTGAATTGACCCCGAGCTCCTACAATGAGCAGTTCTTC. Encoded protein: CSAELTPSSYNEQFF.

The CDR3 loop reads CASSQDRGSKNIQYF. The CDR3 coding sequence is TGCGCCAGCAGCCAAGATAGGGGTTCCAAAAACATTCAGTACTTC. The V gene is TRBV4-3, the J gene TRBJ2-4; tentative D call: TRBD1 (5 bases). Germline values: CDR1 LGHNA, CDR2 YSLEER. The CDR3 is 15 residues long. Trimming pared 0 bases from V and 2 bases from J, leaving 8 bases between.